The present entry profiles one T cell receptor (beta chain) with its context. This sample was included in a study of control samples from healthy donors and cancer patients. Using immunoSEQ multiplex PCR, the repertoire was profiled, and TCRdb retains in-frame clones only, with some absent. This sample has roughly 220,000 clones, with roughly 94% found just once. The CDR3 is 13 residues long. The V gene's germline CDR1 is MNHEY and CDR2 SVGAGI. Deletions cut 7 bases from V and 3 bases from J, with 12 bases between. This clonotype was sampled from a man in his fifties or sixties in good health. Sequencing used blood. The rearrangement uses TRBV6-5 and TRBJ1-2; D ambiguous. The CDR3 sequence is CASTLGQDYGYTF. For the CDR3, the DNA is TGTGCCAGCACCCTCGGGCAGGACTATGGCTACACCTTC.